Shown below are 32 T cell receptor beta chains from a single sample sequenced in a study of shared clonotypes between healthy human individuals. Sequencing was performed with immunoSEQ multiplex PCR; in TCRdb, only in-frame clones are kept and a portion is missing. The sample yields about 600,000 clones, approximately 97% seen once. The sample comprised naive CD4+ T cells sorted from blood. Subset: CD45RA+ positively selected. The receptors originated from a woman aged 25 to 45 in good health.

This chain uses TRBV5-1 with TRBJ2-7; the match to TRBD2 covers 7 bases. Germline CDR1 is SGHRS and CDR2 is YFSETQ. J lost 1 base, V lost 0 bases, and 7 bases had no gene match. The CDR3 sequence is 16 residues long. The CDR3 here is CASSLVAGAASYEQYF. The DNA of the CDR3 is TGCGCCAGCAGCTTGGTCGCGGGAGCGGCTTCCTACGAGCAGTACTTC.

This clone was seen just once. The chain uses TRBV19 and TRBJ1-5; 7 bases map to TRBD1. The V gene's germline CDR1 is LNHDA and CDR2 SQIVND (reference sequence). The CDR3 spans 16 residues. J lost 3 bases, V lost 3 bases, and 8 bases had no gene match. The CDR3 here is CASSIMPGGNNQPQHF. The CDR3 nucleotides are TGTGCCAGTAGTATTATGCCAGGGGGAAACAATCAGCCCCAGCATTTT.

This chain links TRBV7-6 with TRBJ1-4; tentatively, D is TRBD1 (5 bases). The CDR3 spans 17 residues. Germline loops: CDR1 SGHVS, CDR2 FNYEAQ. The germline V and J ends were trimmed by 6 bases and 4 bases, with 21 bases remaining between them. This CDR3 is CASSQSRSGGFNEKLFF. The CDR3 DNA follows: TGTGCCAGCAGTCAATCACGGTCCGGGGGGTTTAATGAAAAACTGTTTTTT.

The chain uses TRBV18 and TRBJ2-7; either TRBD1 or TRBD2 may supply D (5 bases each). Per germline, CDR1 KGHSH and CDR2 LQKENI. Between the trimmed V and J ends, which lost 3 bases and 6 bases, there was a span of 15 bases. There are 14 residues in the CDR3. In DNA form, the CDR3 reads TGTGCCAGCTCACCCAAAGGGGACGGTCTCGAGCAGTACTTC. This sequence encodes CASSPKGDGLEQYF.

This chain links TRBV7-2 with TRBJ2-2, with TRBD1 matching 7 bases. The germline V gene has CDR1 SGHTA and CDR2 FQGNSA. This CDR3 contains 16 residues. V lost 6 bases, J lost 5 bases, and 12 bases stayed unmatched. The CDR3 is CASRPTGNRGTGELFF. The CDR3 nucleotides read TGTGCCAGCAGGCCTACCGGAAACAGGGGAACCGGGGAGCTGTTTTTT.

The chain recombines TRBV5-6 with TRBJ1-4; D remains ambiguous. V was trimmed by 3 bases and J by 4 bases, leaving 7 bases between them. The CDR3 runs to 13 residues. Looked up from germline, CDR1 is SGHDT and CDR2 is YYEEEE. CDR3 nucleotides: TGTGCCAGCAGCTCGTGGGGTAATGAAAAACTGTTTTTT. Its protein is CASSSWGNEKLFF.

The V gene is TRBV18, the J gene TRBJ2-1, with 13 bases lining up with TRBD2. CDR1 and CDR2 (germline): KGHSH, LQKENI. This CDR3 region has 19 residues. The J segment lost 6 bases and the V segment lost 2 bases, leaving 13 bases of the junction unmatched. The CDR3 region is CASSPVGLAGVGHGNEQFF. The CDR3 coding sequence is TGTGCCAGCTCACCAGTCGGACTAGCGGGAGTGGGACACGGCAATGAGCAGTTCTTC.

The chain recombines TRBV5-1 with TRBJ2-1; 9 bases map to TRBD2. The germline V gene has CDR1 SGHRS and CDR2 YFSETQ. The CDR3 extends over 15 amino acids. J gave up 7 bases and V 0 bases, and 5 bases lay outside the gene matches. This CDR3 is CASSLVASGKNEQFF. The CDR3 DNA sequence: TGCGCCAGCAGCTTGGTTGCTAGCGGGAAGAATGAGCAGTTCTTC.

The CDR3 DNA is TGTGCCAGCAGTTATTTAGTGGTGGCAAAAGCCGGGGAGCTGTTTTTT. It specifies CASSYLVVAKAGELFF. V is TRBV6-6 and J is TRBJ2-2; D gene unclear. The CDR3 is made up of 16 amino acids. The V and J ends lost 3 bases and 6 bases respectively, with 17 bases between them. In germline, CDR1 is MNHNY, CDR2 SVGAGI (reference sequence).

This clone appeared a few times. This chain joins TRBV19 and TRBJ1-2; no firm D call. V lost 7 bases and J lost 3, with 6 bases in between. Per the germline V gene, CDR1 is LNHDA and CDR2 is SQIVND (reference sequence). The CDR3 runs 11 residues. CDR3 sequence (DNA): TGTGCCAGTACAGCCCACTATGGCTACACCTTC. Residues: CASTAHYGYTF.

This chain joins TRBV30 and TRBJ2-7; a possible D gene is TRBD2 (6 bases). The CDR3 contains 15 residues. Germline values: CDR1 GTSNPN, CDR2 SVGIG (reference sequence). The V end lost 3 bases, the J end lost 7 bases, and 22 bases lay between the germline ends. The CDR3 DNA is TGTGCCTGGAGGCGGGAACAGATTAATTCGGGGGAGCAGTACTTC. It translates to CAWRREQINSGEQYF.

The rearrangement joins TRBV7-8 to TRBJ1-3; D unresolved. V shed 2 bases and J shed 4 bases, with 12 bases lying between them. Per the germline V gene, CDR1 is SGHVS and CDR2 is FQNEAQ. This CDR3 contains 15 residues. CDR3 amino acids: CASSLLGGSGNTIYF. The CDR3 DNA follows: TGTGCCAGCAGCTTACTCGGCGGGAGCGGAAACACCATATATTTT.

The chain has TRBV2 and TRBJ2-3, with 7 positions matching TRBD1. CDR3 length: 15 residues. The ends lost 9 bases at V and 0 bases at J; junction bases unmatched: 9. Germline CDR1 SNHLY, CDR2 FYNNEI. CDR3: CASSGQLTSTDTQYF. The CDR3 DNA is TGTGCCAGTTCGGGACAGCTAACAAGCACAGATACGCAGTATTTT.

In nucleotides, the CDR3 is TGCGCCAGCAGCCAAGATACGGCCCCCAGTTACAATGAGCAGTTCTTC. Protein product: CASSQDTAPSYNEQFF. The chain has TRBV4-1 and TRBJ2-1, with no clear D. CDR3 size: 16 residues. CDR1 and CDR2 from the germline V gene are MGHRA and YSYEKL. Trimming took off 0 bases at V and 4 bases at J, with 13 bases between the two ends.

This chain joins TRBV25-1 and TRBJ2-1; D gene unclear. Trimming left V 6 bases short and J 5 bases short, with 5 bases between. Germline V gene lookup returns CDR1 MGHDK and CDR2 SYGVNS. The CDR3 runs 11 residues. In DNA form, the CDR3 reads TGTGCCAGCAGAAGAAACAATGAGCAGTTCTTC. It specifies CASRRNNEQFF.

The rearrangement uses TRBV2 and TRBJ2-3; 8 bases align to TRBD1. With V trimmed by 4 bases and J by 1 base, 7 bases remained unmatched. In germline, CDR1 is SNHLY, CDR2 FYNNEI. The CDR3 consists of 16 residues. The CDR3 nucleotides read TGTGCCAGCAGTGGACAGGGGACGTTGGGCACAGATACGCAGTATTTT. It codes for CASSGQGTLGTDTQYF.

CDR3 protein: CATSRGFVTYEQYF. Written as DNA, the CDR3 is TGTGCCACCAGCAGAGGATTTGTGACCTACGAGCAGTACTTC. The chain carries TRBV15 and TRBJ2-7, with D unclear. Trimming stripped 1 base from V and 2 bases from J, with 9 bases between. The germline V gene encodes CDR1 LNHNV and CDR2 YYDKDF (reference sequence). There are 14 residues in the CDR3.

CDR3 nucleotides: TGTGCCAGTAGTATAGATGACCGGGGGATCCACAATGAGCAGTTCTTC. It encodes CASSIDDRGIHNEQFF. This chain links TRBV19 with TRBJ2-1; TRBD2 might be the D (6 bases). Germline CDR1 reads LNHDA; CDR2 reads SQIVND (reference sequence). The germline V and J ends were trimmed by 0 bases and 5 bases, with 14 bases remaining between them. The CDR3 consists of 16 residues.

This clone was recorded once. The chain combines TRBV5-4 with TRBJ2-1, with TRBD2 matching 11 bases. CDR3 length equals 14 residues. Germline V gene data show CDR1 as SGHNT and CDR2 as YYREEE (reference sequence). After removal of 8 bases from V and 6 bases from J, the junction contained 7 bases not matched to a gene. DNA of the CDR3: TGTGCCAGTACTCGGACTAGCGGGCCCAATGAGCAGTTCTTC. Its translation is CASTRTSGPNEQFF.

This clone came up a few times. The chain links TRBV29-1 to TRBJ1-1; D is possibly TRBD1 (5 bases). This CDR3 contains 10 residues. CDR1 SQVTM and CDR2 ANQGSEA come from the germline V gene. V was clipped by 7 bases and J by 5 bases, with 8 bases between them. The CDR3 sequence: CSARQTEAFF. As DNA, the CDR3 is TGCAGCGCCCGACAGACTGAAGCTTTCTTT. Based on the CDR3 plus reference TRBV29-1 and TRBJ1-1, the full variable domain is SAVISQKPSRDICQRGTSLTIQCQVDSQVTMMFWYRQQPGQSLTLIATANQGSEATYESGFVIDKFPISRPNLTFSTLTVSNMSPEDSSIYLCSARQTEAFFGQGTRLTVV.

In its sample, this clone was seen once. This chain connects TRBV5-8 to TRBJ1-1, with D possibly matching TRBD1 (5 bases). CDR1 and CDR2 (germline): SGHTS, YDEGEE. The ends were cut back, 2 bases at V and 2 bases at J, with 22 bases in the middle. The CDR3 covers 18 residues. CDR3 region: CASSFAIQSRQSNTEAFF. The CDR3 DNA reads TGTGCCAGCAGCTTTGCGATCCAGAGTCGACAGTCAAACACTGAAGCTTTCTTT.

The genes are TRBV28 and TRBJ2-1; 7 bases match TRBD2. The germline gives CDR1 MDHEN, CDR2 SYDVKM. The junction had 11 bases not matched to a gene; V was cut back by 4 bases and J by 8 bases. The CDR3 is 15 residues long. Here the CDR3 DNA reads TGTGCCAGCAGTTCGATGGGGAGGGCCGTGGATGAGCAGTTCTTC. As protein: CASSSMGRAVDEQFF.

The rearrangement uses TRBV30 and TRBJ1-1; D call uncertain. The CDR3 loop spans 12 amino acids. Germline values: CDR1 GTSNPN, CDR2 SVGIG (reference sequence). Trimming stripped 2 bases from V and 1 base from J, with 5 bases between. CDR3 nucleotide sequence: TGTGCCTGGAGTTGGTCGAACACTGAAGCTTTCTTT. This translates into CAWSWSNTEAFF.

The chain has TRBV28 and TRBJ2-2; 11 positions match TRBD2. V trimming: 8 bases; J trimming: 9 bases; junction bases outside the gene matches: 5. Per the germline V gene, CDR1 is MDHEN and CDR2 is SYDVKM. The CDR3 covers 13 residues. CDR3 in amino acids: CASVAGGPRELFF. The DNA of the CDR3 is TGTGCCAGCGTAGCGGGAGGGCCCCGGGAGCTGTTTTTT.

The chain links TRBV11-1 to TRBJ2-5; 8 bases map to TRBD2. V shed 7 bases and J 5 bases; nucleotides not matched to a gene: 12. The CDR3 runs to 15 residues. Looked up from germline, CDR1 is SGHAT and CDR2 is FQDESV (reference sequence). The CDR3 region has the DNA TGTGCCAGCACCGCTTCAAGCGGGAGTGGGGAGACCCAGTACTTC. It is translated as CASTASSGSGETQYF.

V gene TRBV7-2 combines with J gene TRBJ2-1, with 7 bases matching TRBD1. In germline, CDR1 is SGHTA, CDR2 FQGNSA. This CDR3 region has 16 residues. V shed 4 bases and J 4 bases; nucleotides not matched to a gene: 10. CDR3 bases: TGTGCCAGCAGCTCCGCGACAGGGACGGGTTACAATGAGCAGTTCTTC. Translating it yields CASSSATGTGYNEQFF.

This clone was counted once. The rearrangement uses TRBV7-6 and TRBJ2-5; TRBD2 matches at 7 bases. There are 15 residues in the CDR3. Germline V gene lookup returns CDR1 SGHVS and CDR2 FNYEAQ. V shed 2 bases and J 3 bases; nucleotides not matched to a gene: 6. CDR3 residues: CASSLTNLAEETQYF. In nucleotides, the CDR3 is TGTGCCAGCAGCTTAACAAATCTAGCGGAAGAGACCCAGTACTTC.

The chain combines TRBV10-2 with TRBJ1-5, with D unresolved. Trimming stripped 6 bases from V and 0 bases from J, with 18 bases between. Germline CDR1 WSHSY, CDR2 SAAADI. The CDR3 length is 17 residues. The CDR3 DNA sequence: TGCGCCAGCAGCGAAGGGATCATAGACTATAGCAATCAGCCCCAGCATTTT. This encodes CASSEGIIDYSNQPQHF.

The sample holds one count of this clone. The chain carries TRBV27 and TRBJ2-7; 9 bases match TRBD2. CDR3 length: 14 amino acids. Per germline, CDR1 MNHEY and CDR2 SMNVEV (reference sequence). V lost 3 bases to trimming and J lost 2 bases; unmatched junction nucleotides: 2. The CDR3 here is CASSFSGGPYEQYF. The CDR3 DNA is TGTGCCAGCAGTTTTAGCGGGGGACCCTACGAGCAGTACTTC.

The CDR3 loop reads CASSLDLGTGYNEQFF. In DNA form, the CDR3 reads TGTGCCAGCAGCTTAGATCTCGGGACTGGATACAATGAGCAGTTCTTC. V is TRBV11-3 and J is TRBJ2-1; D is perhaps TRBD2 (6 bases). This CDR3 spans 16 amino acids. Looked up from germline, CDR1 is SGHNT and CDR2 is YENEEA. V was pared by 0 bases and J by 4 bases, with 13 bases between.

V is TRBV19 and J is TRBJ2-2; 7 bases are a match to TRBD1. Germline V CDR1 and CDR2: LNHDA, SQIVND (reference sequence). The J segment lost 0 bases and the V segment lost 7 bases, leaving 2 bases of the junction unmatched. The CDR3 runs to 14 residues. DNA for the CDR3: TGTGCCAGTACAGGACAGGCGAACACCGGGGAGCTGTTTTTT. Its protein is CASTGQANTGELFF.

The CDR3 loop reads CASSPKTGTYEQYF. The CDR3 bases are TGTGCCAGCAGCCCCAAAACAGGGACCTACGAGCAGTACTTC. This rearrangement joins TRBV11-2 to TRBJ2-7; a possible D gene is TRBD1 (6 bases). Germline assignment: CDR1 SGHAT and CDR2 FQNNGV. The CDR3 is 14 amino acids. V was pared by 5 bases and J by 2 bases, with 13 bases between.